One sample yielded the 19 T cell receptor beta chains listed below, sequenced in a study of blood T cell repertoires in COVID-19. Profiled with immunoSEQ multiplex PCR; TCRdb holds only in-frame clones, not every one. The profile shows over 200,000 clones, about 88% of them singletons. The sequenced material came from PBMCs or T cells enriched from blood (not recorded which). These receptor sequences come from a young woman who had been exposed to COVID-19.

CDR3 coding DNA: TGCGCCAGCGGACAGGGATATTACAATGAGCAGTTCTTC. It encodes CASGQGYYNEQFF. The chain links TRBV5-1 to TRBJ2-1; TRBD1 matches 8 bases. Germline values: CDR1 SGHRS, CDR2 YFSETQ. The CDR3 extends over 13 amino acids. Trimming at V came to 7 bases and at J to 4 bases, leaving 4 bases not matched to a gene.

Here the CDR3 reads CASSQGVGGGQNIQYF. The CDR3 DNA reads TGTGCCAGCAGCCAAGGGGTCGGAGGGGGCCAAAACATTCAGTACTTC. The V gene is TRBV3-1 (or the pseudogene TRBV3-2), the J gene TRBJ2-4, with D maybe TRBD1 (7 bases). The CDR3 has 16 amino acids. Germline V gives CDR1 LGHDT, CDR2 YNNKEL (reference sequence). Trimming cost V 1 base and J 5 bases, with 15 bases left between them.

The gene calls are TRBV5-1 and TRBJ1-6; TRBD1 agrees at 9 bases. This CDR3 has 20 residues. J lost 0 bases, V lost 2 bases, and 12 bases had no gene match. The germline CDR1 and CDR2 sequences are SGHRS and YFSETQ. CDR3 in DNA: TGCGCCAGCAGCTTAGTCATTACCGGGACAGGGAGCTCCTATAATTCACCCCTCCACTTT. Its protein product is CASSLVITGTGSSYNSPLHF.

This sequence joins TRBV6-5 and TRBJ2-7; perhaps TRBD1 as D (6 bases). Trimming stripped 8 bases from V and 2 bases from J, with 13 bases between. Per the germline V gene, CDR1 is MNHEY and CDR2 is SVGAGI. The CDR3 covers 13 residues. The CDR3 protein is CASGAGATYEQYF. The CDR3 bases are TGTGCCAGCGGAGCAGGGGCGACCTACGAGCAGTACTTC.

This rearrangement joins TRBV6-5 to TRBJ2-1, with a possible D match to TRBD1 (5 bases). The germline gives CDR1 MNHEY, CDR2 SVGAGI. V lost 5 bases and J 5 bases, leaving 16 bases between the germline ends. This CDR3 has 15 amino acids. The CDR3 loop is CASSPRTPFHNEQFF. The CDR3 bases are TGTGCCAGCAGTCCCCGGACACCCTTTCACAATGAGCAGTTCTTC.

The CDR3 DNA reads as TGTGCCAGCAGCGGTACAGAATACACCGGGGAGCTGTTTTTT. Translated: CASSGTEYTGELFF. The chain recombines TRBV9 with TRBJ2-2; D not certain. Germline V gene sequence: CDR1 SGDLS, CDR2 YYNGEE. This CDR3 is built from 14 residues. V was clipped by 3 bases and J by 3 bases, with 9 bases between them.

The chain recombines TRBV10-1 with TRBJ2-1, with 7 positions matching TRBD1. Germline V gene sequence: CDR1 WNHNN, CDR2 SYGVQD (reference sequence). The CDR3 is 16 residues long. J lost 9 bases, V lost 3 bases, and 14 bases had no gene match. The CDR3 loop reads CASSDYSTGSQAEQFF. The CDR3 DNA reads TGCGCCAGCAGTGACTATTCGACAGGGTCCCAGGCTGAGCAGTTCTTC.

The V gene is TRBV4-1, the J gene TRBJ2-2; weak D call: TRBD2 (5 bases). The germline gives CDR1 MGHRA, CDR2 YSYEKL. V was pared by 1 base and J by 3 bases, with 15 bases between. The CDR3 is made up of 17 amino acids. CDR3 DNA sequence: TGCGCCAGCAGCCAAGCAATATATAGCGCTGACACCGGGGAGCTGTTTTTT. It codes for CASSQAIYSADTGELFF.

CDR3 region: CASSPRSGGWAGELFF. DNA for the CDR3: TGTGCCAGCAGCCCCAGGTCGGGGGGCTGGGCCGGGGAGCTGTTTTTT. This chain uses TRBV9 with TRBJ2-2, with D perhaps matching TRBD2 (7 bases). From germline, CDR1 is SGDLS and CDR2 YYNGEE. V lost 4 bases and J lost 6, with 19 bases in between. The CDR3 sequence is 16 residues long.

V gene TRBV25-1 combines with J gene TRBJ2-7; the D gene is possibly TRBD2 (6 bases). The CDR3 contains 12 residues. Germline loops: CDR1 MGHDK, CDR2 SYGVNS. V was shortened by 3 bases and J by 4 bases, with 7 bases between the two germline ends. The CDR3 DNA reads as TGTGCCAGCAGTGAGGGGAGGTACGAGCAGTACTTC. Translating gives CASSEGRYEQYF.

The chain joins TRBV7-3 to TRBJ2-3, with a weak D call TRBD1 (6 bases). V lost 6 bases to trimming and J lost 0 bases, with 13 bases between them. Germline V gene lookup returns CDR1 SGHTA and CDR2 FQGTGA. The CDR3 runs to 15 residues. CDR3 DNA sequence: TGTGCCAGCAGGATGACAGGATCTAGCACAGATACGCAGTATTTT. Translation gives CASRMTGSSTDTQYF.

The V call is TRBV7-8, the J call TRBJ2-7, with D possibly being TRBD1 (6 bases). The germline V and J ends were trimmed by 7 bases and 2 bases, with 24 bases remaining between them. The CDR3 extends over 17 amino acids. Germline V lookup: CDR1 SGHVS, CDR2 FQNEAQ. This chain's CDR3 is CASTPDLRGGVTYEQYF. CDR3 in DNA: TGTGCCAGCACACCCGATCTAAGAGGGGGAGTTACCTACGAGCAGTACTTC.

The CDR3 DNA follows: TGCGCCAGCAAGAACGGGGGAGGGAACACTGAAGCTTTCTTT. Residues: CASKNGGGNTEAFF. The chain carries TRBV5-1 and TRBJ1-1; D is perhaps TRBD1 (5 bases). The V gene's germline CDR1 is SGHRS and CDR2 YFSETQ. CDR3 length: 14 amino acids. Trimming left V 6 bases short and J 1 base short, with 13 bases between.

The chain combines TRBV7-2 with TRBJ1-5, with D perhaps matching TRBD1 (5 bases). Trimming took 4 bases from V and 7 from J, leaving 11 bases between them. CDR1 is SGHTA, CDR2 FQGNSA, per germline. CDR3 size: 13 residues. DNA of the CDR3: TGTGCCAGCAGCTCGCAGGGAGGCCAGCCCCAGCATTTT. Translation gives CASSSQGGQPQHF.

The chain employs TRBV5-1 and TRBJ1-4; D is unclear. V was trimmed by 4 bases and J by 7 bases, leaving 11 bases between them. This CDR3 contains 13 residues. From germline, CDR1 is SGHRS and CDR2 YFSETQ. CDR3 in DNA: TGCGCCAGCAGCACTGACATGGGTGAAAAACTGTTTTTT. It yields the protein CASSTDMGEKLFF.

This clone was observed a handful of times. The rearrangement joins TRBV5-1 to TRBJ2-3; D may be TRBD2 (5 bases). CDR1 is SGHRS and CDR2 is YFSETQ in the germline V gene. The CDR3 is 15 residues long. The ends were cut back, 4 bases at V and 2 bases at J, with 14 bases in the middle. The CDR3 here is CASSLRLPDTDTQYF. The DNA for the CDR3 is TGCGCCAGCAGCCTAAGACTACCCGACACAGATACGCAGTATTTT.

The J gene is TRBJ2-1, the V gene TRBV19; 9 bases align to TRBD2. The CDR3 is 14 residues long. Germline lookup yields CDR1 LNHDA and CDR2 SQIVND (reference sequence). V shed 3 bases and J 8 bases; nucleotides not matched to a gene: 5. CDR3 bases: TGTGCCAGTAGTATGACTCGCGGGGGGGATGAGCAGTTCTTC. Its protein product is CASSMTRGGDEQFF. The full variable domain, completed using reference TRBV19 and TRBJ2-1, is DGGITQSPKYLFRKEGQNVTLSCEQNLNHDAMYWYRQDPGQGLRLIYYSQIVNDFQKGDIAEGYSVSREKKESFPLTVTSAQKNPTAFYLCASSMTRGGDEQFFGPGTRLTVL.

J is TRBJ2-1 and V is TRBV27; D is uncertain. Germline assignment: CDR1 MNHEY and CDR2 SMNVEV (reference sequence). This CDR3 is built from 16 residues. V shed 6 bases and J shed 5 bases, with 20 bases lying between them. This CDR3 is CASSFGAPEVDNEQFF. The CDR3, as DNA: TGTGCCAGCAGCTTCGGCGCCCCAGAGGTGGACAATGAGCAGTTCTTC.

The CDR3 is CASTKVTGVPYEQYF. CDR3 bases: TGTGCCAGCACCAAGGTCACAGGGGTACCCTACGAGCAGTACTTC. V gene TRBV6-5 combines with J gene TRBJ2-7, with 7 bases identical to TRBD1. Germline V gene sequence: CDR1 MNHEY, CDR2 SVGAGI. This CDR3 comprises 15 residues. Trimming cost V 7 bases and J 2 bases; bases outside gene matches: 11.